A selection of T cell receptor beta chains follows, all from one sample in a study of cytomegalovirus exposure and HLA in healthy donors. Only in-frame clones appear in the TCRdb table, and some are missing; sequencing was by immunoSEQ multiplex PCR. The sample includes about 140,000 clones, approximately 80% of them seen just once. Sequencing was done on a sample of PBMCs. The receptor set was obtained from a man aged 50 or older in good health and CMV-seronegative. CDR3s include the opening cysteine and the closing phenylalanine or tryptophan. Each record gives: clone size, J gene, D gene, V gene, CDR3 DNA, CDR3 protein. The D gene is left open where the match is weak. Not all rows give a size; the values are once, few, many and, for expanded clones, a class.

.,TRBJ1-2,.,TRBV5-1,TGCGCCAGCAGCCCCCAAGTGGACACAGGCTATGGCTACACCTTC,CASSPQVDTGYGYTF
.,TRBJ2-7,TRBD1,TRBV6-5,TGTGCCAGCAATAAGGGGAGACAGGGGTCCTACGAGCAGTACTTC,CASNKGRQGSYEQYF
.,TRBJ2-7,.,TRBV7-8,TGTGCCAGCAGCTTAGCACCACGGGATTCCTACGAGCAGTACTTC,CASSLAPRDSYEQYF
.,TRBJ2-1,TRBD2,TRBV9,TGTGCCAGCAGCGTAGGAGAGGGAGGGCCGACCCAGGAGCAGTTCTTC,CASSVGEGGPTQEQFF
.,TRBJ1-1,.,TRBV7-3,TGTGCCAGCAGCCGGACAGTAAACACTGAAGCTTTCTTT,CASSRTVNTEAFF
.,TRBJ1-4,.,TRBV7-8,TGTGCCAGCAGCTTAGCCGGGGGGTTCAGTGAAAAACTGTTTTTT,CASSLAGGFSEKLFF
few,TRBJ1-1,.,TRBV21-1,TGTGCCAGCAGCGAGACAGCTCCGAACACTGAAGCTTTCTTT,CASSETAPNTEAFF
.,TRBJ2-7,TRBD1,TRBV7-2,TGTGCCAGCAGCTTAGTAACAGGGGTGGGCGAGCAGTACTTC,CASSLVTGVGEQYF
.,TRBJ2-3,TRBD1,TRBV28,TGTGCCAGCAGTTCGGGCGGACAGGGGGGAGATACGCAGTATTTT,CASSSGGQGGDTQYF
.,TRBJ1-2,.,TRBV11-3,TGTGCCAGCAGCTTAGAAGGGGCCCCCTATGGCTACACCTTC,CASSLEGAPYGYTF
.,TRBJ2-1,TRBD2,TRBV5-6,TGTGCCAGCAGCTTGGGGACTAGCGGGAGGGCTCTGGTCTCCAATGAGCAGTTCTTC,CASSLGTSGRALVSNEQFF
.,TRBJ2-7,TRBD1,TRBV5-1,TGCGCCAGCAGCTTCCGACAGGGCACCGAGCAGTACTTC,CASSFRQGTEQYF
.,TRBJ1-5,TRBD1,TRBV28,TGTGCCAGCAGTTTACCCGGGACAGGGCTTCAGCCCCAGCATTTT,CASSLPGTGLQPQHF
.,TRBJ2-2,.,TRBV27,TGTGCCAGCAGTTTGATGGCAGGGGACACCGGGGAGCTGTTTTTT,CASSLMAGDTGELFF
once,TRBJ1-4,.,TRBV5-1,TGCGCCAGCAGCACAGGGTCCACTAATGAAAAACTGTTTTTT,CASSTGSTNEKLFF
.,TRBJ2-5,.,TRBV5-1,TGCGCCAGCAGCTTAGTGGTGGGGGGGACAAAGTCGGAGACCCAGTACTTC,CASSLVVGGTKSETQYF
.,TRBJ1-1,TRBD1,TRBV18,TGTGCCAGCTCACCATCGACAGGGGTCACTGAAGCTTTCTTT,CASSPSTGVTEAFF
.,TRBJ2-5,.,TRBV11-1,TGTGCCAGCAGCCGAACTGAGACCCAGTACTTC,CASSRTETQYF
.,TRBJ2-7,TRBD1,TRBV7-8,TGTGCCAGCAGCTTCTCCGGGACAGTGCGTTCCTACGAGCAGTACTTC,CASSFSGTVRSYEQYF
.,TRBJ1-1,.,TRBV6-6,TGTGCCAGCAGTTACTCGCGGGGGGCCACTGAAGCTTTCTTT,CASSYSRGATEAFF
.,TRBJ2-5,.,TRBV20-1,TGCAGTGCTATGAGCGAGACCCAGTACTTC,CSAMSETQYF